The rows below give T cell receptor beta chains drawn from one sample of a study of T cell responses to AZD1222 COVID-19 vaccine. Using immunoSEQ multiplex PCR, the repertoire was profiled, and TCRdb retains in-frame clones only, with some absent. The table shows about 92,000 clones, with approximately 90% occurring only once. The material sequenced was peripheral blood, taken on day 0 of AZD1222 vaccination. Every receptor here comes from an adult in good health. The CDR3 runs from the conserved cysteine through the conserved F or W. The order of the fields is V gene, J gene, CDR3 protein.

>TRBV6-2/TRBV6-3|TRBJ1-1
CASSFFVLNTEAFF
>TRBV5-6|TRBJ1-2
CASSSVPSSDYGYTF
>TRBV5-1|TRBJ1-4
CASSDGAIANEKLFF
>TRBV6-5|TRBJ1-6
CASRNWVDGPLHF
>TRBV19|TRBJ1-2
CASSITFFRQVGEYGYTF
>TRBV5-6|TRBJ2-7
CASSDRTKGQAEQYF
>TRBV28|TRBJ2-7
CASSLAGALDGQYF
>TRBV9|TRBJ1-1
CASGTGLNTEAFF
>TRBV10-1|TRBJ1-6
CASSESQHSPLHF
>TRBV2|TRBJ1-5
CASRLGFTGNQPQHF
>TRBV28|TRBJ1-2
CASSLGFSFTLTGVDSLYGYTF
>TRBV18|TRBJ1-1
CASSPPFGEQRTEAFF
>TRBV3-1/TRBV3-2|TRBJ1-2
CASSQAGGWGGYTF
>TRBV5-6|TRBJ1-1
CASSLIIRDTEAFF
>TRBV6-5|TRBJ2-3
CASSYWTGITDTQYF
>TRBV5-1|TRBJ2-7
CASSWTRDASSYEQYF
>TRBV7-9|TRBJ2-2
CASSLSQASATGELFF
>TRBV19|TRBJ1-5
CASSIDPRYQPQHF
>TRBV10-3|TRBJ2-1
CAISESTGTGGALDEQFF
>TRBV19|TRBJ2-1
CASSIRDRGYNEQFF
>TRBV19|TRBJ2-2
CASSPQNTGELFF
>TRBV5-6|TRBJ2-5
CASSVGLAGLQETQYF
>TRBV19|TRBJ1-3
CASRLNSGNTIYF
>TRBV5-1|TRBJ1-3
CASSLLGTSGNTIYF
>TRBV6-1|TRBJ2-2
CASSERDTRTGELFF
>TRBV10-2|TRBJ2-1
CASRITSGIYNEQFF
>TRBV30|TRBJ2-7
CAWSVILAGKVNEQYF
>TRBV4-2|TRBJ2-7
CASSQDLGERYEQYF
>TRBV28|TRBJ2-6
CASIRASGANVLTF
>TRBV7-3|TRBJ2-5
CASSRSGSVVETQYF
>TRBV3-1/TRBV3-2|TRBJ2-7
CASSRAGGTYEQYF
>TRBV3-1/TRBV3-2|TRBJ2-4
CASSQVFGPAKNIQYF
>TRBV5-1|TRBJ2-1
CASSWRNEQFF
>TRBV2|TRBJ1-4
CATKRDGSRGGEKLFF
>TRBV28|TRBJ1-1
CASSTRTREVGTEAFF
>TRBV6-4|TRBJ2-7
CASSEGELGEQYF
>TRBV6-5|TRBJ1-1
CASSYLPQKNTEAFF
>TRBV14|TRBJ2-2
CASSQVQGAFGGELFF
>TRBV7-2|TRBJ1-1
CASSFGRLNTEAFF
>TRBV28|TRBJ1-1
CASSLIGAEEAFF
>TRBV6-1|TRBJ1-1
CASSETDTNTEAFF
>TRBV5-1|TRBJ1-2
CASSLEGANGYTF
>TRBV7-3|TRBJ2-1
CASSLSLDNEQFF
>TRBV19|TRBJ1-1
CASSIYTMGGREDTEAFF
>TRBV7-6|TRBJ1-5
CASSSGATALSSNQPQHF
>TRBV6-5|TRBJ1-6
CASSYSRRGLDSPLHF
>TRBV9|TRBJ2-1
CASSKNGVNDNEQFF
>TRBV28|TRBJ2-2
CASSFGAADTGELFF
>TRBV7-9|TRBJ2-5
CASSQSGQETQYF
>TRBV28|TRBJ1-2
CASSGTETNYGYTF
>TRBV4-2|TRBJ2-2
CASSQDPAGGTGELFF